This T cell receptor (beta chain) was obtained from a study of tumor-infiltrating lymphocytes in primary liver carcinoma. This CDR3 is 15 amino acids long. The germline V gene encodes CDR1 SGHAT and CDR2 FQNNGV. Extraction also yielded germline DNA, while blood RNA was obtained from unsorted whole blood. The input was around 500 ng total RNA; TCR beta cDNA was made from it with a constant-region primer. Libraries of TCR beta came from three nested multiplex PCR rounds with slightly modified ARM-PCR. The two initial PCR rounds, approximately 10 cycles each, used TRBV1-TRBV30 forward and C-beta reverse primers. Via MiXCR, TCRdb re-called the multiplex PCR reads, giving one row per CDR3 protein. The repertoire has approximately 330,000 distinct CDR3 sequences, 65% of them found once; the top ten carry about 6.5%. As to this clonotype: Its antigen is currently unknown. The junction shows a germline mismatch at one end, possibly a read error.

Study results and caveats: Overlap in tumor-adjacent and tumor-blood pairs fell below that of tumor region pairs. Bulk unsorted samples prevented comparison of CD4+ and CD8+ repertoires.

The sequenced sample consisted of peripheral blood. The gene calls are TRBV11-2 and TRBJ2-7, with D tentatively TRBD2 (5 bases). This receptor was obtained from a man aged 35-49 years with primary liver carcinoma and hepatitis B virus infection. The CDR3 nucleotides read TGTGCCGGCAGCTTAGAGCCCGGGATCTCTGGCGAGCAGTATTTC. It specifies CAGSLEPGISGEQYF.